This T cell receptor beta chain was recorded in a study of T cell repertoires in cytomegalovirus infection. Study-level information: Indications of both CMV infection and matching HLA type were provided by public TCR beta signatures.

This clonotype has ten or more counts. The antigen remains unidentified. From the reads, TCRdb called clonotypes with MiXCR, one entry per CDR3 protein. Among about 130,000 distinct CDR3 sequences listed, 7% to 10% were seen once. Findings and limits, study-wide: Ex vivo, HLA-C-restricted CMV-specific TCR beta clonotypes prevailed over the rest of the response. There were carriers of CMV plus the relevant HLA, and cumulative public TCR beta family frequency identified them.

Looked up from germline, CDR1 is SGHTA and CDR2 is FQGNSA. This CDR3 contains 14 residues. Trimming removed 1 base from V and 7 bases from J, with 13 bases in between. The TCR sequence derives from a human donor in good health (CMV status not recorded). Some clones in this sample may be carry-over from other donors' samples. The sample consisted of PBMCs. The rearrangement uses TRBV7-2 and TRBJ2-5, with D tentatively TRBD1 or TRBD2 (5 bases each). CDR3 DNA sequence: TGTGCCAGCAGCTTAGGGGGCGCGAGGGGGACCCAGTACTTC. Translation gives CASSLGGARGTQYF.